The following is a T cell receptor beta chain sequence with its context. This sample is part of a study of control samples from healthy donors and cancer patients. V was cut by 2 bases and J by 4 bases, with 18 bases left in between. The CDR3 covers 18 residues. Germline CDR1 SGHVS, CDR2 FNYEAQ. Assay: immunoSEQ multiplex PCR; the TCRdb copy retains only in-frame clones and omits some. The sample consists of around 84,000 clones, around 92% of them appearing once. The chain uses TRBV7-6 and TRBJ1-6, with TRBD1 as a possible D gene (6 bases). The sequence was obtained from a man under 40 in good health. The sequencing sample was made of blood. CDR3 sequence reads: CASSLQPGHLLYNSPLHF. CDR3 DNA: TGTGCCAGCAGCTTACAGCCGGGACACCTTCTATATAATTCACCCCTCCACTTT.